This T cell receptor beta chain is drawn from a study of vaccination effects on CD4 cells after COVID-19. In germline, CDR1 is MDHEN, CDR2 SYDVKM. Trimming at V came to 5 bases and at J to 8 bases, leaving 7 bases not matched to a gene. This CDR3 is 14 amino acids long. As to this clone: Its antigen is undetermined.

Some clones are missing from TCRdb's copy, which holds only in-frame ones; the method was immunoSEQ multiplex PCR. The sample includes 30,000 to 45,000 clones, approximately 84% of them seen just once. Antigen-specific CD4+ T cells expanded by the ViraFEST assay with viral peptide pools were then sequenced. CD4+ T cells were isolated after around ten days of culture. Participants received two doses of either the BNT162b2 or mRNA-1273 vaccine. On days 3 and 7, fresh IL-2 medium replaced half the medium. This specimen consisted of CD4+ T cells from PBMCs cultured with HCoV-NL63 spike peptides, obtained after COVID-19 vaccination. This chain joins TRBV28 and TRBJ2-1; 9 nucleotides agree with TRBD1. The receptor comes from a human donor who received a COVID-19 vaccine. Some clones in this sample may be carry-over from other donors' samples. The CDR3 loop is CASSEGQGFYEQFF. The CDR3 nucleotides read TGTGCCAGCAGTGAGGGACAGGGATTTTATGAGCAGTTCTTC.